Presented here are 11 T cell receptor beta chains from one specimen sequenced in a study of STAT5B mutations in CD4+ large granular lymphocyte leukemia. Assay: immunoSEQ multiplex PCR; the TCRdb copy retains only in-frame clones and omits some. The table lists 45,000 to 55,000 clones, roughly three quarters of them singletons. The specimen was CD4+ T cells from blood buffy coats. These receptors came from a human donor in good health.

This clone was observed a handful of times. The chain recombines TRBV5-1 with TRBJ1-2, with a weak D call TRBD1 (5 bases). V lost 4 bases and J 3 bases, leaving 10 bases between the germline ends. This CDR3 contains 13 residues. CDR1 is SGHRS and CDR2 is YFSETQ in the germline V gene. CDR3 coding DNA: TGCGCCAGCAGCCTACAGGAGGACTATGGCTACACCTTC. It translates to CASSLQEDYGYTF.

The chain combines TRBV7-8 with TRBJ1-1, with no clear D. The V gene's germline CDR1 is SGHVS and CDR2 FQNEAQ. The ends were cut back, 3 bases at V and 11 bases at J, with 19 bases in the middle. The CDR3 extends over 14 amino acids. Written as DNA, the CDR3 is TGTGCCAGCAGCTTGGGCATGGAAGGCCTGGGGGCTTTCTTT. Translation: CASSLGMEGLGAFF.

V is TRBV27 and J is TRBJ2-7; 11 bases agree with TRBD2. The trim removed 6 bases at V and 7 bases at J, leaving 14 bases unmatched. The CDR3 has 16 residues. The germline V gene encodes CDR1 MNHEY and CDR2 SMNVEV (reference sequence). The CDR3 loop is CASSRRGSGGAGEQYV. In DNA form, the CDR3 reads TGTGCCAGCAGCCGAAGGGGTAGCGGGGGGGCCGGGGAGCAGTACGTC.

With regard to this clone: The same CDR3 is also encoded by other DNA sequences in this sample. The gene calls are TRBV7-2 and TRBJ2-5; TRBD2 matches at 7 bases. CDR1 and CDR2 from the germline V gene are SGHTA and FQGNSA. This CDR3 contains 14 residues. V was clipped by 3 bases and J by 1 base; unmatched bases: 2. CDR3 in DNA: TGTGCCAGCAGCTTTGCGGGGGTCCAAGAGACCCAGTACTTC. Residues: CASSFAGVQETQYF.

This chain connects TRBV7-2 to TRBJ1-1, with no clear D. V was trimmed by 5 bases and J by 0 bases, leaving 7 bases between them. Germline CDR1 and CDR2: SGHTA and FQGNSA. The CDR3 is made up of 13 amino acids. The CDR3 DNA reads as TGTGCCAGCAGCCGGCGGATGAACACTGAAGCTTTCTTT. Encoded protein: CASSRRMNTEAFF.

The V call is TRBV6-5, the J call TRBJ1-4; TRBD1 aligns across 8 bases. There are 15 residues in the CDR3. Trimming cost V 6 bases and J 10 bases; bases outside gene matches: 13. Germline CDR1 MNHEY, CDR2 SVGAGI. CDR3 sequence reads: CASRPSGQGRGKLFF. In DNA form, the CDR3 reads TGTGCCAGCAGACCAAGTGGACAGGGCCGCGGAAAACTGTTTTTT.

The rearrangement joins TRBV5-1 to TRBJ2-3, with D perhaps matching TRBD2 (5 bases). Trimming removed 1 base from V and 6 bases from J, with 12 bases in between. This CDR3 has 14 residues. Germline V gene lookup returns CDR1 SGHRS and CDR2 YFSETQ. CDR3 in DNA: TGCGCCAGCAGCTTGACGGGGTTGATGGATACGCAGTATTTT. This translates into CASSLTGLMDTQYF.

V usage is TRBV7-4 and J usage is TRBJ1-2, with 8 bases aligning to TRBD1. The germline gives CDR1 SGHVT, CDR2 SQSDAQ. The junction had 6 bases not matched to a gene; V was cut back by 2 bases and J by 4 bases. The CDR3 has 15 amino acids. CDR3 sequence reads: CASSLKSGQVYGYTF. In DNA form, the CDR3 reads TGTGCCAGCAGCTTAAAGTCGGGACAGGTCTATGGCTACACCTTC.

The rearrangement uses TRBV6-1 and TRBJ2-3; 11 bases match TRBD1. This CDR3 is built from 14 residues. V lost 8 bases to trimming and J lost 7 bases; unmatched junction nucleotides: 8. CDR1 and CDR2 from the germline V gene are MNHNS and SASEGT. The CDR3 reads CASHRDRGANTQYF. The CDR3 DNA reads TGTGCCAGCCACCGGGACAGGGGGGCGAATACGCAGTATTTT.

The chain links TRBV5-1 to TRBJ2-7, with TRBD1 as a possible D gene (6 bases). CDR1 is SGHRS, CDR2 YFSETQ, per germline. Trimming cost V 7 bases and J 2 bases, with 19 bases left between them. The CDR3 is made up of 15 amino acids. The CDR3 sequence is CASRGSDSLAYEQYV. CDR3 DNA sequence: TGCGCCAGCCGCGGATCGGACAGTCTAGCCTACGAGCAGTACGTC.

The chain links TRBV19 to TRBJ2-5; TRBD1 might be the D (8 bases). Trimming left V 4 bases short and J 3 bases short, with 15 bases between. The CDR3 is 15 residues long. Per the germline V gene, CDR1 is LNHDA and CDR2 is SQIVND (reference sequence). The CDR3 DNA reads TGTGCCAGTAGTACCGGACAGGGAGGGAAAGAGACCCAGTACTTC. It specifies CASSTGQGGKETQYF.